The clone carrying this T cell receptor (beta chain) was seen more than once but under ten times. No antigen is known for it. The isolated RNA, all of it, was reverse transcribed, so expressed TCRB transcripts were what got sequenced. Profiling relied on immunoSEQ multiplex PCR, and the TCRdb table lists in-frame clones only, not all of them. The sample holds about 190,000 clones, approximately 8% seen once. This record comes from a study of beta chain features in type 1 diabetes. Trimming cost V 6 bases and J 7 bases, with 11 bases left between them. The CDR3 is made up of 12 amino acids. Germline CDR1 reads SGHNT; CDR2 reads YYREEE (reference sequence). Study observations and caveats: All four CD4+ subsets of Type 1 diabetes patients contained TCRB CDR3s that were moderately but significantly shorter.

J is TRBJ2-1 and V is TRBV5-4; a possible D gene is TRBD2 (5 bases). The source material was central memory CD4+ T cells from blood. The sequence derives from a young man with type 1 diabetes. CDR3 loop: CASTTWRNEQFF. The CDR3 region has the DNA TGTGCCAGCACCACCTGGAGGAATGAGCAGTTCTTC. Using reference TRBV5-4 and TRBJ2-1 for the parts outside the CDR3, the full variable domain is ETGVTQSPTHLIKTRGQQVTLRCSSQSGHNTVSWYQQALGQGPQFIFQYYREEENGRGNFPPRFSGLQFPNYSSELNVNALELDDSALYLCASTTWRNEQFFGPGTRLTVL.